The 12 T cell receptor beta chains below were found in one sample sequenced in a study of Graves' ophthalmopathy and Graves' hyperthyroidism (dated by TCRdb to 2016 to 2019). Sequencing used an Illumina HiSeq 2000. TCR beta CDR3 regions were amplified from RNA transcripts for repertoire sequencing. A first-round RT-PCR used HTBI primers with the Qiagen OneStep RT-PCR kit, followed by a second-round multiplex PCR, size selection and purification. In-frame beta chains were kept once TCRdb had trimmed the public reads at Q25 with fastp and called clones with MiXCR. When rows share a CDR3 protein, they turn into one entry using the most common DNA and genes. The sample contains just over 400,000 distinct CDR3 sequences, 20% to 25% of them found a single time. The top ten constitute approximately 3.2% of the sample. The material sequenced was peripheral blood. These receptor sequences come from a woman under 30 with stable Graves' hyperthyroidism. Donor details come from another sample of the same person, matched by shared clones.

This clonotype was seen ten or more times. The chain links TRBV7-2 to TRBJ2-2, with 10 bases aligning to TRBD1. CDR3 length: 15 residues. Per the germline V gene, CDR1 is SGHTA and CDR2 is FQGNSA. J was trimmed by 4 bases and V by 6 bases; bases with no gene match: 5. In nucleotides, the CDR3 is TGTGCCAGCAGTCGACAGGGGGCCCGCACCGGGGAGCTGTTTTTT. Its translation: CASSRQGARTGELFF.

CDR3 DNA: TGCAGCGTTGAGGGTATCCAAGGGCAGTACTTC. Residues: CSVEGIQGQYF. The chain uses TRBV29-1 and TRBJ2-7, with D unclear. There are 11 residues in the CDR3. V was pared by 3 bases and J by 9 bases, with 12 bases between. Germline values: CDR1 SQVTM, CDR2 ANQGSEA.

Many counts were recorded for this clonotype. This chain connects TRBV28 to TRBJ1-1; 10 bases fit TRBD1. CDR3 length equals 15 residues. Germline CDR1 reads MDHEN; CDR2 reads SYDVKM. Losses at the gene ends were 3 bases for V and 3 bases for J; bases not matched to a gene: 4. The CDR3 is CASSLTGGWDTEAFF. The CDR3 region has the DNA TGTGCCAGCAGTTTGACAGGGGGCTGGGACACTGAAGCTTTCTTT.

The chain has TRBV27 and TRBJ2-7, with 7 nucleotides matching TRBD2. Germline V CDR1 and CDR2: MNHEY, SMNVEV (reference sequence). The CDR3 contains 14 residues. The trim removed 5 bases at V and 7 bases at J, leaving 11 bases unmatched. CDR3 DNA sequence: TGTGCCAGCAGTGCGGGAGCCGCCCTTTATGAGCAGTACTTC. This encodes CASSAGAALYEQYF.

This clonotype was found many times. This chain joins TRBV6-6 and TRBJ2-7; D ambiguous. The CDR3 covers 13 residues. Trimming cost V 2 bases and J 7 bases, with 12 bases left between them. The germline V gene has CDR1 MNHNY and CDR2 SVGAGI (reference sequence). Written as DNA, the CDR3 is TGTGCCAGCAGTTACGATGGGAAAGGGGAGCAGTACTTC. It is translated as CASSYDGKGEQYF.

Many counts were recorded for this clonotype. The J gene is TRBJ2-7, the V gene TRBV29-1; D possibly corresponds to TRBD2 (6 bases). The length of the CDR3 is 15 residues. Trimming took off 3 bases at V and 12 bases at J, with 27 bases between the two ends. Germline values: CDR1 SQVTM, CDR2 ANQGSEA. The CDR3 is CSVDGGGPSFIKRYF. The CDR3 DNA follows: TGCAGCGTTGATGGGGGAGGACCCTCTTTTATCAAGCGGTACTTC.

This clonotype showed up just a few times. Sequence at one end of the junction differs from germline and may be a read error. The chain uses TRBV2 and TRBJ1-2, with 12 bases identical to TRBD1. The CDR3 covers 16 residues. Germline CDR1 is SNHLY and CDR2 is FYNNEI. The CDR3 DNA sequence: TGTGCCAGCATTCGGGACAGGGGGCGCCCATACTATGGTTACACCTTC. Translation gives CASIRDRGRPYYGYTF.

CDR3 in amino acids: CASSSPGHEQYF. The CDR3 nucleotides are TGTGCCAGCAGCTCCCCGGGGCACGAGCAGTACTTC. The chain employs TRBV7-2 and TRBJ2-7; D possibly matches TRBD1 or TRBD2 (5 bases each). This CDR3 comprises 12 residues. Germline V CDR1 and CDR2: SGHTA, FQGNSA. V lost 4 bases and J lost 5, with 9 bases in between.

The chain recombines TRBV7-3 with TRBJ1-1, with a possible D match to TRBD1 (5 bases). Trimming stripped 0 bases from V and 5 bases from J, with 10 bases between. Germline loops: CDR1 SGHTA, CDR2 FQGTGA. CDR3 length: 14 residues. The CDR3 protein is CASSLTGRGTEAFF. Written as DNA, the CDR3 is TGTGCCAGCAGCTTAACGGGGCGAGGGACTGAAGCTTTCTTT.

The chain is built from TRBV4-1 and TRBJ2-7, with D possibly called TRBD1 or TRBD2 (5 bases each). The V gene lost 3 bases and the J gene lost 4 bases, with 13 bases spanning the gap. CDR3 length: 14 amino acids. Germline-derived CDR1 and CDR2 are MGHRA and YSYEKL. The CDR3: CASSQLREGYEQYF. As DNA, the CDR3 is TGCGCCAGCAGCCAGCTCCGTGAGGGGTACGAGCAGTACTTC.

This clonotype was observed many times. The chain has TRBV5-1 and TRBJ2-5; D remains ambiguous. Germline V CDR1 and CDR2: SGHRS, YFSETQ. This CDR3 is 14 amino acids long. The germline V and J ends were trimmed by 6 bases and 1 base, with 13 bases remaining between them. The CDR3 DNA reads as TGCGCCAGCACCGCCCTGTCGATCCAAGAGACCCAGTACTTC. Translating it yields CASTALSIQETQYF.

Only a few counts were recorded for this clonotype. The chain combines TRBV11-1 with TRBJ2-5; TRBD2 might be the D (6 bases). Trimming left V 3 bases short and J 2 bases short, with 13 bases between. CDR1 and CDR2 (germline): SGHAT, FQDESV (reference sequence). The CDR3 runs to 15 residues. In nucleotides, the CDR3 is TGTGCCAGCAGCTTGAACTTTGGGGGGCAAGAGACCCAGTACTTC. Translated, it gives CASSLNFGGQETQYF.